This T cell receptor (beta chain) was observed in a study of blood T cell repertoires in COVID-19. With 4 bases clipped from V and 2 bases from J, the junction kept 11 bases outside the gene matches. CDR3 length: 16 amino acids. Germline V gene lookup returns CDR1 SGHTS and CDR2 YDEGEE. Authors' analysis steps: The authors estimated nucleated cell counts from reference gene primer amplification. Some clones are missing from TCRdb's copy, which holds only in-frame ones; the method was immunoSEQ multiplex PCR. V and J calls and clone size are as listed in that table; D and trimming were resolved from the DNA. Of around 250,000 clones listed, around nine tenths were seen once; the top ten hold roughly 8%.

This clonotype was obtained from a man in his forties or fifties with active or convalescent COVID-19. Specimen: peripheral blood. The chain joins TRBV5-8 to TRBJ1-1; 7 nucleotides agree with TRBD1. The CDR3 DNA reads as TGTGCCAGCAGCCCCGTGGAGGGGGCGGGAAACACTGAAGCTTTCTTT. It specifies CASSPVEGAGNTEAFF.